Below, one T cell receptor beta chain is given with its context. Its antigen is as yet unknown. The junction differs from germline at one of its ends, possibly a read error. This sample is drawn from a study of T cell clonotyping in hematopoietic cell transplantation. Study observations and caveats: No sorting was done, leaving CD4 and CD8 contributions mixed. Broader posttransplant TCR repertoire diversity was predicted by graft donor and pretransplant recipient Inverse Simpson Index values.

The CDR3 sequence is 13 residues long. CDR1 MGHDK and CDR2 SYGVNS come from the germline V gene. Measured with immunoSEQ multiplex PCR; TCRdb has only the in-frame clones, and not every one. This table holds approximately 12,000 clones, under 75% found once. The sequencing here drew on peripheral blood mononuclear cells, taken 180 days after allogeneic stem cell transplant. This clonotype was obtained from a male patient aged 55-69 years who had an allogeneic stem cell transplant from an unrelated donor, so the T cells may come from the graft donor. Some clones in this sample may be carry-over from other donors' samples. The chain has TRBV25-1 and TRBJ2-5, with 7 bases that match TRBD2. The CDR3 coding sequence is TGTACCAGCAGTGACCCTACCAGGCGGGGGCAGTACTTC. As protein: CTSSDPTRRGQYF.